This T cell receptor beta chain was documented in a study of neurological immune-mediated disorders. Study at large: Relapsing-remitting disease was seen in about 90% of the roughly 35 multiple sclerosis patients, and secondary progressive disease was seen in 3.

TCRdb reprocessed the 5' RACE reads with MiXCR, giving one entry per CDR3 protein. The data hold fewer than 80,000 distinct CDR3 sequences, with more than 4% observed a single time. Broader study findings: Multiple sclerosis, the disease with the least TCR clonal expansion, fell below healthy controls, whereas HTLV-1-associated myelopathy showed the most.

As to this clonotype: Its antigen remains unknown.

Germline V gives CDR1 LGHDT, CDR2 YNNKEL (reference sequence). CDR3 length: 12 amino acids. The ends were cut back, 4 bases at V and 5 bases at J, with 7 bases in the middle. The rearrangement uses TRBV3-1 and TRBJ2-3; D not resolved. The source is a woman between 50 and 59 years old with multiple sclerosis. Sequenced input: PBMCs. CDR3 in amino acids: CASSRPGDTQYF. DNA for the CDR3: TGTGCCAGCAGCCGCCCAGGAGATACGCAGTATTTT.